This TCR beta chain was sequenced for a study of blood T cell repertoires in COVID-19. Study context: Some COVID-19 samples were acute and others convalescent; all came from the United States, Italy and Spain. PBMCs, B-cell-depleted T cells, or T cells were the source of the cDNA or gDNA that made up the material.

V lost 4 bases and J lost 2; bases outside the gene matches: 1. Germline CDR1 and CDR2: MNHEY and SVGAGI. CDR3 length equals 14 residues. Original data processing: Nucleated cell number was recorded as an estimate derived from reference gene primer amplification. This table comes from immunoSEQ multiplex PCR, and its TCRdb copy is limited to in-frame clones, with some not included. Clone size and V and J calls were adopted from that table, with D and trimming inferred from the DNA. The profile shows fewer than 85,000 clones, 70% to 90% of them singletons. The sample taken for sequencing was peripheral blood. The rearrangement uses TRBV6-5 and TRBJ2-1, with 8 bases lining up with TRBD2. The clonotype comes from an elderly woman with active or convalescent COVID-19. The CDR3 sequence is CASSSGRAYNEQFF. In DNA form, the CDR3 reads TGTGCCAGCAGTTCCGGGAGGGCCTACAATGAGCAGTTCTTC.